Listed here are 30 T cell receptor beta chains from one sample, sequenced in a study of molecular identifiers for immune sequencing clone quantification. TCRdb reprocessed the PCR reads with MiXCR, giving one entry per CDR3 protein. The repertoire holds some 70,000 distinct CDR3 sequences, with roughly 18% as singletons. The sample was naive CD8+ T cells from blood, with Jurkat cell RNA spiked in. This sample's subset: FACS-sorted CD8+CD4-CCR7+CD45RA+ naive T cells. The receptors shown here come from a human donor in good health. Some libraries in this study had Jurkat cell RNA spiked in.

Turning to this clonotype: This may stem from a read error, because a much larger clone lies one nucleotide away. The chain recombines TRBV5-6 with TRBJ2-7; 12 nucleotides align to TRBD1. The V gene's germline CDR1 is SGHDT and CDR2 YYEEEE. The CDR3 is 14 residues long. CDR3 protein: CASSAGTGGFERYF. The CDR3, as DNA: TGTGCCAGCAGCGCTGGGACAGGGGGCTTCGAGCGGTACTTC.

This clonotype was recorded many times. The V call is TRBV4-1, the J call TRBJ2-3; possible D gene TRBD1, 6 bases. The V gene lost 5 bases and the J gene lost 3 bases, with 15 bases spanning the gap. CDR3 length: 15 amino acids. From germline, CDR1 is MGHRA and CDR2 YSYEKL. This CDR3 reads CASSGWGRATDTQYF. The CDR3 DNA sequence: TGCGCCAGCAGCGGTTGGGGGCGGGCTACAGATACGCAGTATTTT.

This clonotype showed up many times. The rearrangement uses TRBV12-3 or TRBV12-4 and TRBJ2-2; 8 positions agree with TRBD2. V was clipped by 0 bases and J by 1 base; unmatched bases: 10. The CDR3 has 19 amino acids. The CDR3 DNA sequence: TGTGCCAGCAGTTTAGCCCTAGACGTAAGCGGGAGGAACACCGGGGAGCTGTTTTTT. This codes for CASSLALDVSGRNTGELFF.

This clonotype was counted at least ten times. The genes are TRBV4-1 and TRBJ2-2, with 8 bases matching TRBD1. The CDR3 extends over 15 amino acids. Germline trimming cut 3 bases from V and 3 bases from J; bases unmatched to any gene: 3. The germline CDR1 and CDR2 sequences are MGHRA and YSYEKL. CDR3 sequence: CASSQDRVDTGELFF. CDR3 sequence (DNA): TGCGCCAGCAGCCAGGACAGGGTGGACACCGGGGAGCTGTTTTTT.

This clonotype occurred a few times. A much larger clonotype is one base distant, so this may be a read error. The CDR3 end shows no conserved phenylalanine or tryptophan, and so a read error is likely. V usage is TRBV7-2 and J usage is TRBJ2-1, with unresolved D. This CDR3 is 12 amino acids long. Deletions cut 0 bases from V and 3 bases from J, with 0 bases between. CDR1 is SGHTA and CDR2 is FQGNSA in the germline V gene. CDR3 DNA: TGTGCCAGCAGCTTAGCCTACAATGAGCAGTTCTCC. Translating gives CASSLAYNEQFS.

This clonotype came up many times. The V call is TRBV30, the J call TRBJ2-3, with D maybe TRBD1 (6 bases). Per the germline V gene, CDR1 is GTSNPN and CDR2 is SVGIG (reference sequence). V was pared by 0 bases and J by 5 bases, with 12 bases between. The CDR3 has 14 amino acids. The CDR3, as DNA: TGTGCCTGGAGTGTCGCAGGGGCAGGAGATACGCAGTATTTT. The encoded protein is CAWSVAGAGDTQYF. Variable domain in full (rest from reference TRBV30 and TRBJ2-3): SQTIHQWPATLVQPVGSPLSLECTVEGTSNPNLYWYRQAAGRGLQLLFYSVGIGQISSEVPQNLSASRPQDRQFILSSKKLLLSDSGFYLCAWSVAGAGDTQYFGPGTRLTVL.

Here the CDR3 DNA reads TGTGCCAGCAGTGACTCGTTCGCTAGCGATGGGCCAGATACGCAGTATTTT. Translation gives CASSDSFASDGPDTQYF. The chain recombines TRBV6-4 with TRBJ2-3, with a possible D match to TRBD2 (6 bases). Between the trimmed V and J ends, which lost 0 bases and 4 bases, there was a span of 17 bases. The germline V gene encodes CDR1 MRHNA and CDR2 SNTAGT. This CDR3 is 17 amino acids long.

This clonotype was counted only a few times. The V and J genes are TRBV11-3 and TRBJ2-2; D is ambiguous. From germline, CDR1 is SGHNT and CDR2 YENEEA. This CDR3 has 14 amino acids. Trimming took off 5 bases at V and 6 bases at J, with 13 bases between the two ends. CDR3 nucleotide sequence: TGTGCCAGCAGCCAACGACTGTCCCCCGGGGAGCTGTTTTTT. Translating gives CASSQRLSPGELFF.

The chain uses TRBV24-1 and TRBJ2-1, with 9 bases aligning to TRBD1. The J segment lost 7 bases and the V segment lost 6 bases, leaving 3 bases of the junction unmatched. CDR1 is KGHDR, CDR2 SFDVKD, per germline. This CDR3 has 13 amino acids. This CDR3 is CATSLDRGNEQFF. As DNA, the CDR3 is TGTGCCACCAGTCTAGACAGGGGGAATGAGCAGTTCTTC.

The chain joins TRBV7-2 to TRBJ2-3; D might be TRBD2 (6 bases). This CDR3 comprises 16 residues. V gave up 4 bases and J gave up 4 bases, with 18 bases separating them. The V gene's germline CDR1 is SGHTA and CDR2 FQGNSA. In nucleotides, the CDR3 is TGTGCCAGCAGCTCTAGGAGGGTGACGATTGCAGATACGCAGTATTTT. This codes for CASSSRRVTIADTQYF. The full variable domain, rest sourced from reference TRBV7-2 and TRBJ2-3, is GAGVSQSPSNKVTEKGKDVELRCDPISGHTALYWYRQSLGQGLEFLIYFQGNSAPDKSGLPSDRFSAERTGGSVSTLTIQRTQQEDSAVYLCASSSRRVTIADTQYFGPGTRLTVL.

In regard to this clonotype: With a much larger clone just one base away, this may be a read error. The CDR3 reads CASRQGLSGQLF. CDR3 nucleotide sequence: TGTGCCAGCAGACAAGGCTTGTCGGGGCAGCTCTTC. V and J are TRBV5-5 and TRBJ2-1; either TRBD1 or TRBD2 may fit D (5 bases each). Germline values: CDR1 SGHKS, CDR2 YYEKEE (reference sequence). This CDR3 has 12 amino acids.

This clonotype was seen many times. V gene TRBV4-1 combines with J gene TRBJ1-1; D not resolved. The V and J ends lost 7 bases and 2 bases respectively, with 14 bases between them. This CDR3 has 14 residues. Per germline, CDR1 MGHRA and CDR2 YSYEKL. CDR3 coding DNA: TGCGCCAGCACCCCCGGAGCAGCAAACACTGAAGCTTTCTTT. Amino acid sequence: CASTPGAANTEAFF.

This clonotype has at least ten counts. The chain employs TRBV13 and TRBJ2-5; 7 nucleotides align to TRBD2. V shed 6 bases and J 3 bases; nucleotides not matched to a gene: 7. Germline V gene lookup returns CDR1 PRHDT and CDR2 FYEKMQ (reference sequence). CDR3 length equals 14 residues. CDR3 residues: CASSSLAPEETQYF. CDR3 nucleotides: TGTGCCAGCAGTTCACTAGCGCCGGAAGAGACCCAGTACTTC.

This rearrangement joins TRBV7-3 to TRBJ2-1, with no clear D. The V gene's germline CDR1 is SGHTA and CDR2 FQGTGA. The CDR3 has 13 residues. Trimming left V 2 bases short and J 6 bases short, with 8 bases between. CDR3 sequence: CASSLGLGNEQFF. For the CDR3, the DNA is TGTGCCAGCAGCTTAGGGCTCGGCAATGAGCAGTTCTTC.

This clonotype has at least ten counts. The gene calls are TRBV7-9 and TRBJ1-5; 9 bases are shared with TRBD1. Germline loops: CDR1 SEHNR, CDR2 FQNEAQ (reference sequence). The CDR3 loop spans 14 amino acids. Unmatched junction bases numbered 4, after V lost 4 bases and J lost 6 bases. The CDR3 DNA reads as TGTGCCAGCAGCTCCGGACAGGGGATTCAGCCCCAGCATTTT. Translation: CASSSGQGIQPQHF.

This chain joins TRBV12-3 or TRBV12-4 and TRBJ2-4; possibly TRBD1 for D (7 bases). This CDR3 has 18 residues. Deletions cut 4 bases from V and 0 bases from J, with 19 bases between. Here the CDR3 DNA reads TGTGCCAGCAGTTCCAGGGGGACGGGGGAGCTAGCCAAAAACATTCAGTACTTC. Translated, it gives CASSSRGTGELAKNIQYF.

In its sample, this clonotype was seen a few times. The CDR3 bases are TGTGCCAGCAGCTTCGGGGTAGGCGGGGCTAACACCGGGGAGCTGTTTTTT. The encoded protein is CASSFGVGGANTGELFF. The rearrangement uses TRBV7-6 and TRBJ2-2; possibly TRBD2 for D (6 bases). V lost 3 bases to trimming and J lost 2 bases, with 16 bases between them. The CDR3 is 17 amino acids. Germline V gene data show CDR1 as SGHVS and CDR2 as FNYEAQ.

This clonotype was seen repeatedly, ten times or more. The chain has TRBV20-1 and TRBJ2-7, with 8 bases identical to TRBD2. The germline gives CDR1 DFQATT, CDR2 SNEGSKA (reference sequence). CDR3 length: 15 residues. J was trimmed by 0 bases and V by 6 bases; bases with no gene match: 10. The CDR3, as DNA: TGCAGTGCCGTAGACCGTAGCGGGGCCTCCTACGAGCAGTACTTC. This sequence encodes CSAVDRSGASYEQYF.

This clonotype was found a few times. This chain joins TRBV19 and TRBJ1-1; weak D call: TRBD1 (6 bases). The CDR3 extends over 15 amino acids. V was trimmed by 2 bases and J by 5 bases, leaving 15 bases between them. Germline loops: CDR1 LNHDA, CDR2 SQIVND (reference sequence). The CDR3 here is CASSIQTGPFTEAFF. The CDR3, as DNA: TGTGCCAGTAGTATACAAACAGGGCCCTTTACTGAAGCTTTCTTT.

In its sample, this clonotype was seen many times. The rearrangement joins TRBV5-1 to TRBJ1-4; 9 bases are a match to TRBD1. V lost 4 bases and J lost 8; bases outside the gene matches: 6. Germline V CDR1 and CDR2: SGHRS, YFSETQ. This CDR3 region has 14 residues. In DNA form, the CDR3 reads TGCGCCAGCAGCCCGGACAGGGGAGAAGAAAAACTGTTTTTT. Translated: CASSPDRGEEKLFF.

A word on this clonotype: One base away lies a much larger clone, so this may be a sequencing read error. This chain joins TRBV4-1 and TRBJ1-1; D is undetermined. CDR1 and CDR2 (germline): MGHRA, YSYEKL. The CDR3 is 13 residues long. CDR3 loop: CASSPVRNTEALF. CDR3 bases: TGCGCCAGCAGCCCCGTCCGGAACACTGAAGCTCTCTTT.

The gene calls are TRBV9 and TRBJ2-1, with 12 bases fitting TRBD2. The germline CDR1 and CDR2 sequences are SGDLS and YYNGEE. The CDR3 loop spans 16 amino acids. J lost 7 bases, V lost 3 bases, and 8 bases had no gene match. The CDR3 here is CASSEPLAGGPNEQFF. CDR3 bases: TGTGCCAGCAGCGAACCTCTAGCGGGAGGGCCTAATGAGCAGTTCTTC.

This clonotype was observed a few times. This chain connects TRBV20-1 to TRBJ2-1; D remains ambiguous. The CDR3 is 15 residues long. Per the germline V gene, CDR1 is DFQATT and CDR2 is SNEGSKA (reference sequence). Trimming left V 3 bases short and J 1 base short, with 13 bases between. The CDR3 reads CSASSLGVSYNEQFF. In DNA form, the CDR3 reads TGCAGTGCTAGTAGCCTCGGAGTTTCCTACAATGAGCAGTTCTTC.

CDR3 protein: CSVRLVDPNEQFF. In DNA form, the CDR3 reads TGCAGCGTCCGTTTGGTGGACCCCAATGAGCAGTTCTTC. The V and J genes are TRBV29-1 and TRBJ2-1; no definite D call. V lost 6 bases and J lost 6, with 15 bases in between. This CDR3 is 13 amino acids long. Germline V lookup: CDR1 SQVTM, CDR2 ANQGSEA.

With respect to this clonotype: A single base separates this from a much larger clone, so it may be a read error. V gene TRBV30 combines with J gene TRBJ1-1, with no clear D. Germline CDR1 reads GTSNPN; CDR2 reads SVGIG (reference sequence). The CDR3 extends over 11 amino acids. CDR3 protein: CARSAGVEAFF. CDR3 coding DNA: TGTGCCCGGAGTGCGGGCGTTGAAGCTTTCTTT.

In its sample, this clonotype was seen many times. The chain recombines TRBV7-9 with TRBJ1-4; D is unclear. There are 13 residues in the CDR3. From germline, CDR1 is SEHNR and CDR2 FQNEAQ (reference sequence). V lost 5 bases and J lost 4, with 8 bases in between. The DNA for the CDR3 is TGTGCCAGCAGCCTCGATCTTAATGAAAAACTGTTTTTT. Amino acids: CASSLDLNEKLFF.

This clonotype was detected ten times or more. The rearrangement joins TRBV11-3 to TRBJ2-3; TRBD2 agrees at 11 bases. CDR3 length equals 17 residues. V was clipped by 4 bases and J by 2 bases; unmatched bases: 8. The germline V gene encodes CDR1 SGHNT and CDR2 YENEEA. The CDR3, as DNA: TGTGCCAGCAGCTCGCCCCTAGCGGGAGGTTCCACAGATACGCAGTATTTT. Protein sequence: CASSSPLAGGSTDTQYF. Filled out from reference TRBV11-3 and TRBJ2-3, the complete variable domain reads EAGVVQSPRYKIIEKKQPVAFWCNPISGHNTLYWYLQNLGQGPELLIRYENEEAVDDSQLPKDRFSAERLKGVDSTLKIQPAELGDSAVYLCASSSPLAGGSTDTQYFGPGTRLTVL.

This clonotype was detected many times. The chain carries TRBV12-3 or TRBV12-4 and TRBJ2-7; D is undetermined. Trimming pared 3 bases from V and 3 bases from J, leaving 9 bases between. This CDR3 is built from 13 residues. The CDR3 bases are TGTGCCAGCAGTTTCCCCAACAGCTACGAGCAGTACTTC. Translation: CASSFPNSYEQYF.

The sample holds many counts of this clonotype. The chain combines TRBV29-1 with TRBJ2-5; D remains unclear. Germline V CDR1 and CDR2: SQVTM, ANQGSEA. The length of the CDR3 is 9 residues. V lost 0 bases to trimming and J lost 7 bases, with 0 bases between them. The CDR3 protein is CSVEETQYF. The CDR3 region has the DNA TGCAGCGTTGAAGAGACCCAGTACTTC.

This clonotype was picked up a small number of times. The rearrangement links TRBV7-9 to TRBJ2-1, with a weak D call TRBD2 (6 bases). Trimming stripped 1 base from V and 0 bases from J, with 19 bases between. CDR1 is SEHNR, CDR2 FQNEAQ, per germline (reference sequence). The CDR3 has 19 amino acids. CDR3 coding DNA: TGTGCCAGCAGCTTAGGACTAGGCTCACCCCGGAGCTCCTACAATGAGCAGTTCTTC. Its translation: CASSLGLGSPRSSYNEQFF. Variable domain in full (rest from reference TRBV7-9 and TRBJ2-1): DTGVSQNPRHKITKRGQNVTFRCDPISEHNRLYWYRQTLGQGPEFLTYFQNEAQLEKSRLLSDRFSAERPKGSFSTLEIQRTEQGDSAMYLCASSLGLGSPRSSYNEQFFGPGTRLTVL.